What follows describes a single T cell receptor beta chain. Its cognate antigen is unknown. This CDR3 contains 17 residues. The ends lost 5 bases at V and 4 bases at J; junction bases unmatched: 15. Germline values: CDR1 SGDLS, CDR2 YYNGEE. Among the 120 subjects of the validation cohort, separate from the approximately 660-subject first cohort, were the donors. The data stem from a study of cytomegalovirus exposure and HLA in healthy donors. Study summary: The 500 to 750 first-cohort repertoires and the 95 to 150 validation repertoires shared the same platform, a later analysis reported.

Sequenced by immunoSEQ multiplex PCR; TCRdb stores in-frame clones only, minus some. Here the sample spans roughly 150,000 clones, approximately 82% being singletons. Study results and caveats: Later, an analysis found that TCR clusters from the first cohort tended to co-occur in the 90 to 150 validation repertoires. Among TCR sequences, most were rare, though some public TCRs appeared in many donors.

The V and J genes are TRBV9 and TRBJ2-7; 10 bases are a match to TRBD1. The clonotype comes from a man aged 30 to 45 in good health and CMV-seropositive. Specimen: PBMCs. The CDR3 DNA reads TGTGCCAGCAGTTCCGACCCTGGGGGACAGGGGTCGTACGAGCAGTACTTC. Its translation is CASSSDPGGQGSYEQYF.